Below, 17 T cell receptor beta chains from the same sample are listed, as sequenced in a study of blood T cell repertoires in COVID-19. Clones were sequenced by immunoSEQ multiplex PCR, and TCRdb holds only the in-frame ones, with some missing. The data contain some 270,000 clones, roughly 87% of them singletons. Material: peripheral blood. The receptors come from a woman aged 40 to 55 who had recovered from COVID-19.

This clone has just one count. This chain links TRBV7-9 with TRBJ2-2; 8 nucleotides agree with TRBD2. The CDR3 runs 14 residues. Trimming took 5 bases from V and 6 from J; bases not matched to a gene: 5. In germline, CDR1 is SEHNR, CDR2 FQNEAQ (reference sequence). The CDR3 loop is CASSPPGGAGELFF. CDR3 sequence (DNA): TGTGCCAGCAGCCCACCCGGGGGGGCCGGGGAGCTGTTTTTT.

This clone was seen only once. J is TRBJ1-4 and V is TRBV19, with 7 bases identical to TRBD1. The CDR3 spans 14 residues. Germline CDR1 and CDR2: LNHDA and SQIVND (reference sequence). V lost 6 bases to trimming and J lost 5 bases; unmatched junction nucleotides: 6. The DNA of the CDR3 is TGTGCCAGTAGCGGAGGGGGCCTGAATGAAAAACTGTTTTTT. Encoded protein: CASSGGGLNEKLFF.

V is TRBV6-1 and J is TRBJ2-7, with D possibly TRBD1 on 5 matching bases. Germline lookup yields CDR1 MNHNS and CDR2 SASEGT. Trimming took 3 bases from V and 8 from J, leaving 11 bases between them. CDR3 length: 12 amino acids. The CDR3 bases are TGTGCCAGCAGTGAGCGTTGGACAAAGCAGTACTTC. Protein product: CASSERWTKQYF.

The rearrangement links TRBV6-2 or TRBV6-3 to TRBJ2-4, with D maybe TRBD2 (5 bases). Germline V gives CDR1 MNHEY, CDR2 SVGEGT. The CDR3 is made up of 15 amino acids. V lost 5 bases, J lost 3 bases, and 14 bases lay in between. The CDR3 region is CASSPQGSVKNIQYF. CDR3 bases: TGTGCCAGCAGTCCGCAAGGGAGCGTCAAAAACATTCAGTACTTC.

The rearrangement joins TRBV4-1 to TRBJ2-2; TRBD2 is a possible D gene (6 bases). V was cut by 8 bases and J by 0 bases, with 16 bases left in between. This CDR3 comprises 16 residues. Germline V gene data show CDR1 as MGHRA and CDR2 as YSYEKL. The CDR3 protein is CASGSRDGANTGELFF. DNA of the CDR3: TGCGCCAGCGGTTCGCGGGACGGCGCGAACACCGGGGAGCTGTTTTTT.

The gene calls are TRBV6-5 and TRBJ2-2; tentative D call: TRBD2 (5 bases). The CDR3 consists of 14 residues. Trimming took off 8 bases at V and 6 bases at J, with 16 bases between the two ends. Germline-derived CDR1 and CDR2 are MNHEY and SVGAGI. Here the CDR3 reads CASGETSRAGELFF. CDR3 nucleotide sequence: TGTGCCAGCGGGGAAACTAGTCGCGCCGGGGAGCTGTTTTTT.

The chain couples TRBV7-2 to TRBJ1-1, with D possibly matching TRBD1 (6 bases). The CDR3 has 14 residues. The germline V gene encodes CDR1 SGHTA and CDR2 FQGNSA. Between the trimmed V and J ends, which lost 5 bases and 2 bases, there was a span of 12 bases. The CDR3 protein is CASSPWTVNTEAFF. DNA for the CDR3: TGTGCCAGCAGCCCCTGGACAGTTAACACTGAAGCTTTCTTT.

CDR3 in amino acids: CASSPGLTSIGQYF. In nucleotides, the CDR3 is TGCGCCAGCAGCCCGGGACTAACCAGCATCGGGCAGTACTTC. The chain recombines TRBV10-1 with TRBJ2-7, with 7 bases lining up with TRBD2. There are 14 residues in the CDR3. Trimming removed 6 bases from V and 9 bases from J; junction bases left unmatched: 14. Germline V CDR1 and CDR2: WNHNN, SYGVQD (reference sequence).

V gene TRBV7-6 combines with J gene TRBJ1-1; 10 bases map to TRBD1. The trim removed 1 base at V and 7 bases at J, leaving 3 bases unmatched. The CDR3 length is 14 residues. Germline-derived CDR1 and CDR2 are SGHVS and FNYEAQ. CDR3 DNA: TGTGCCAGCAGCTTAGAGGGGACAGGGGATGAAGCTTTCTTT. This translates into CASSLEGTGDEAFF.

The chain carries TRBV7-8 and TRBJ2-3; D gene unclear. Trimming pared 1 base from V and 2 bases from J, leaving 13 bases between. Germline V gene sequence: CDR1 SGHVS, CDR2 FQNEAQ. CDR3 length: 16 residues. The CDR3 DNA is TGTGCCAGCAGCTTAGATGGCGGTTCTTCCACAGATACGCAGTATTTT. As protein: CASSLDGGSSTDTQYF.

The chain has TRBV9 and TRBJ2-5, with D hard to call. Per the germline V gene, CDR1 is SGDLS and CDR2 is YYNGEE. CDR3 length: 12 amino acids. Trimming cost V 0 bases and J 6 bases, with 6 bases left between them. CDR3 residues: CASSVDHKTQYF. The CDR3 nucleotides are TGTGCCAGCAGCGTAGACCACAAGACCCAGTACTTC.

The chain has TRBV30 and TRBJ1-2; TRBD1 aligns across 9 bases. Germline CDR1 GTSNPN, CDR2 SVGIG (reference sequence). CDR3 length: 15 amino acids. The V and J ends lost 3 bases and 2 bases, in that order; junction bases with no gene match: 7. The CDR3 loop is CAWSRTGDTNYGYTF. CDR3 DNA sequence: TGTGCCTGGAGCCGGACAGGGGATACAAACTATGGCTACACCTTC.

The CDR3 loop is CASSPQQGRHTEAFF. In nucleotides, the CDR3 is TGTGCCAGCTCACCACAACAGGGAAGGCACACTGAAGCTTTCTTT. The rearrangement uses TRBV18 and TRBJ1-1; tentative D call: TRBD1 (6 bases). CDR1 KGHSH and CDR2 LQKENI come from the germline V gene. The V gene lost 1 base and the J gene lost 3 bases, with 12 bases spanning the gap. The CDR3 consists of 15 residues. The variable domain in full, completed from reference TRBV18 and TRBJ1-1, reads NAGVMQNPRHLVRRRGQEARLRCSPMKGHSHVYWYRQLPEEGLKFMVYLQKENIIDESGMPKERFSAEFPKEGPSILRIQQVVRGDSAAYFCASSPQQGRHTEAFFGQGTRLTVV.

The J gene is TRBJ2-3, the V gene TRBV11-3; 7 nucleotides agree with TRBD2. Germline V lookup: CDR1 SGHNT, CDR2 YENEEA. With V trimmed by 2 bases and J by 6 bases, 8 bases remained unmatched. The CDR3 loop spans 15 amino acids. The CDR3 loop reads CASSLKLAGVDTQYF. In DNA form, the CDR3 reads TGTGCCAGCAGCTTAAAGTTGGCGGGAGTGGATACGCAGTATTTT.

V usage is TRBV2 and J usage is TRBJ2-4; TRBD2 aligns across 9 bases. Germline lookup yields CDR1 SNHLY and CDR2 FYNNEI. The CDR3 runs 14 residues. The ends lost 4 bases at V and 7 bases at J; junction bases unmatched: 5. CDR3 sequence reads: CASSASGTSNIQYF. The CDR3 nucleotides are TGTGCCAGCAGTGCTAGCGGGACTTCTAACATTCAGTACTTC.

This clone was detected once. The rearrangement joins TRBV12-3 or TRBV12-4 to TRBJ2-2, with D possibly TRBD2 on 5 matching bases. The V end lost 7 bases, the J end lost 5 bases, and 11 bases lay between the germline ends. This CDR3 spans 13 amino acids. CDR3 sequence reads: CASTHRGTGELFF. CDR3 coding DNA: TGTGCCAGCACTCACCGCGGGACCGGGGAGCTGTTTTTT.

The CDR3 is CASSVGDRGSPLHF. In nucleotides, the CDR3 is TGTGCCAGCAGCGTAGGGGACAGGGGTTCACCCCTCCACTTT. J is TRBJ1-6 and V is TRBV9; 10 bases align to TRBD1. V trimming: 0 bases; J trimming: 9 bases; junction bases outside the gene matches: 0. There are 14 residues in the CDR3. Per germline, CDR1 SGDLS and CDR2 YYNGEE.